The 27 T cell receptor beta chains below come from one sample, sequenced in a study of T cell responses to AZD1222 COVID-19 vaccine. Sequencing used immunoSEQ multiplex PCR; TCRdb keeps in-frame clones, though not all of them. The table shows 140,000 to 150,000 clones, with around 89% occurring only once. Sequenced here: peripheral blood, sampled on day 0 of AZD1222 vaccination. The source of these receptors is an adult in good health.

The rearrangement links TRBV6-5 to TRBJ2-1; no clear D gene. This CDR3 contains 11 residues. V lost 5 bases and J 7 bases, leaving 6 bases between the germline ends. Germline CDR1 reads MNHEY; CDR2 reads SVGAGI. CDR3 sequence: CASSTWNEQFF. CDR3 nucleotide sequence: TGTGCCAGCAGTACCTGGAATGAGCAGTTCTTC.

This chain connects TRBV28 to TRBJ1-1; 7 bases line up with TRBD1. CDR1 is MDHEN, CDR2 SYDVKM, per germline. The CDR3 sequence is 14 residues long. With V trimmed by 1 base and J by 8 bases, 7 bases remained unmatched. CDR3 region: CASSLLGQGGEAFF. The CDR3 coding sequence is TGTGCCAGCAGTTTATTGGGGCAGGGGGGAGAAGCTTTCTTT.

This chain connects TRBV6-2 or TRBV6-3 to TRBJ2-1, with 9 bases fitting TRBD1. Trimming took 6 bases from V and 5 from J; bases not matched to a gene: 8. CDR1 MNHEY and CDR2 SVGEGT come from the germline V gene. The CDR3 has 15 amino acids. The CDR3 DNA follows: TGTGCCAGCAGCTTCACAGGGGGCGGTCACAATGAGCAGTTCTTC. Translating it yields CASSFTGGGHNEQFF.

V usage is TRBV30 and J usage is TRBJ1-1; perhaps TRBD1 as D (6 bases). The CDR3 covers 11 residues. Germline assignment: CDR1 GTSNPN and CDR2 SVGIG (reference sequence). V was shortened by 1 base and J by 12 bases, with 12 bases between the two germline ends. CDR3 region: CAWSETGRPFF. As DNA, the CDR3 is TGTGCCTGGAGTGAAACAGGGAGACCTTTCTTT. The variable domain in full, completed from reference TRBV30 and TRBJ1-1, reads SQTIHQWPATLVQPVGSPLSLECTVEGTSNPNLYWYRQAAGRGLQLLFYSVGIGQISSEVPQNLSASRPQDRQFILSSKKLLLSDSGFYLCAWSETGRPFFGQGTRLTVV.

This clone was observed once. The chain employs TRBV3-1 (or the pseudogene TRBV3-2) and TRBJ1-3; D is perhaps TRBD1 (5 bases). CDR1 and CDR2 from the germline V gene are LGHDT and YNNKEL (reference sequence). V was clipped by 4 bases and J by 2 bases, with 15 bases between them. The CDR3 is made up of 16 amino acids. Here the CDR3 DNA reads TGTGCCAGCAGCCGGTGGGTAGGGGAAGCTGGAAACACCATATATTTT. It translates to CASSRWVGEAGNTIYF.

This clone was recorded a few times. This chain links TRBV19 with TRBJ2-2; TRBD2 aligns across 11 bases. Germline V gene lookup returns CDR1 LNHDA and CDR2 SQIVND (reference sequence). Unmatched junction bases numbered 6, after V lost 2 bases and J lost 7 bases. This CDR3 has 16 amino acids. The CDR3 nucleotides are TGTGCCAGTAGTATACGGGCTAGCGGGGGGTTCGGGGAGCTGTTTTTT. This translates into CASSIRASGGFGELFF.

This clone has a single count. The chain couples TRBV27 to TRBJ2-7, with a possible D match to TRBD1 (6 bases). V lost 6 bases and J lost 2, with 14 bases in between. Germline CDR1 and CDR2: MNHEY and SMNVEV (reference sequence). The CDR3 consists of 14 residues. The CDR3 here is CASRGQYKTYEQYF. As DNA, the CDR3 is TGTGCCAGCAGAGGACAGTATAAGACCTACGAGCAGTACTTC.

This chain uses TRBV12-3 or TRBV12-4 with TRBJ1-1; no reliable D call. V lost 0 bases and J 4 bases, leaving 6 bases between the germline ends. The CDR3 consists of 13 residues. The CDR3 is CASSLAGVTEAFF. Written as DNA, the CDR3 is TGTGCCAGCAGTTTAGCGGGTGTCACTGAAGCTTTCTTT.

The gene calls are TRBV29-1 and TRBJ2-7; perhaps TRBD2 as D (7 bases). Germline V lookup: CDR1 SQVTM, CDR2 ANQGSEA. The CDR3 has 19 amino acids. V was clipped by 4 bases and J by 0 bases, with 28 bases between them. DNA of the CDR3: TGCAGCGTTGTATCTGGTCGGGGGGCGCCGGGTCTGAGCTCCTACGAGCAGTACTTC. Its protein is CSVVSGRGAPGLSSYEQYF.

The CDR3, as DNA: TGCGCCAGCAGCCAACCCCAGGGGACGCGCACCGGGGAGCTGTTTTTT. It translates to CASSQPQGTRTGELFF. J is TRBJ2-2 and V is TRBV4-1; a weak D match, TRBD1 (6 bases). This CDR3 spans 16 amino acids. Germline V lookup: CDR1 MGHRA, CDR2 YSYEKL. Trimming removed 2 bases from V and 4 bases from J, with 14 bases in between.

The CDR3: CASSFNSGYEQFF. CDR3 in DNA: TGTGCCAGCAGTTTTAATTCGGGATATGAGCAGTTCTTC. The chain uses TRBV27 and TRBJ2-1, with D possibly matching TRBD2 (5 bases). The CDR3 extends over 13 amino acids. Germline CDR1 is MNHEY and CDR2 is SMNVEV (reference sequence). V lost 3 bases and J 8 bases, leaving 11 bases between the germline ends.

The chain carries TRBV19 and TRBJ1-2; D unresolved. The CDR3 covers 16 residues. The germline V gene has CDR1 LNHDA and CDR2 SQIVND (reference sequence). Trimming took off 2 bases at V and 4 bases at J, with 17 bases between the two ends. In DNA form, the CDR3 reads TGTGCCAGTAGTATAAAGGCCGCAGCCTCGGGCTATGGCTACACCTTC. Protein sequence: CASSIKAAASGYGYTF.

V and J are TRBV6-5 and TRBJ1-5; D remains ambiguous. V lost 8 bases, J lost 4 bases, and 12 bases lay in between. This CDR3 region has 13 residues. Per germline, CDR1 MNHEY and CDR2 SVGAGI. This CDR3 is CASSNRGNQPQHF. The CDR3 nucleotides are TGTGCCAGCTCAAACCGGGGAAATCAGCCCCAGCATTTT.

The V gene is TRBV3-1 (or the pseudogene TRBV3-2), the J gene TRBJ1-1, with TRBD1 matching over 9 bases. Germline CDR1 LGHDT, CDR2 YNNKEL (reference sequence). CDR3 size: 15 residues. Trimming took 6 bases from V and 0 from J; bases not matched to a gene: 5. CDR3 coding DNA: TGTGCCAGCAGTAGGGACAGGGCCATGAACACTGAAGCTTTCTTT. Translation gives CASSRDRAMNTEAFF.

The J gene is TRBJ1-3, the V gene TRBV4-1; the D gene is possibly TRBD1 (5 bases). V lost 2 bases and J lost 4, with 18 bases in between. Germline V gene sequence: CDR1 MGHRA, CDR2 YSYEKL. This CDR3 spans 17 amino acids. The CDR3 loop is CASSQPSRALGGNTIYF. The CDR3 nucleotides read TGCGCCAGCAGCCAACCATCCAGGGCTTTGGGAGGAAACACCATATATTTT.

This chain connects TRBV28 to TRBJ1-4; 9 bases are shared with TRBD1. V lost 2 bases to trimming and J lost 6 bases; unmatched junction nucleotides: 13. CDR1 and CDR2 from the germline V gene are MDHEN and SYDVKM. The CDR3 spans 18 residues. CDR3 in DNA: TGTGCCAGCAGTTTAACGCGTAACAGGGGGCAGGGACATGAAAAACTGTTTTTT. Amino acids: CASSLTRNRGQGHEKLFF. The full variable domain, with the rest looked up from reference TRBV28 and TRBJ1-4, is DVKVTQSSRYLVKRTGEKVFLECVQDMDHENMFWYRQDPGLGLRLIYFSYDVKMKEKGDIPEGYSVSREKKERFSLILESASTNQTSMYLCASSLTRNRGQGHEKLFFGSGTQLSVL.

The chain carries TRBV2 and TRBJ1-2, with 7 bases matching TRBD1. The germline gives CDR1 SNHLY, CDR2 FYNNEI. V lost 10 bases and J lost 3; bases outside the gene matches: 11. This CDR3 comprises 14 residues. The CDR3 here is CAKLDREVDYGYTF. CDR3 nucleotides: TGTGCCAAACTAGACAGGGAGGTTGACTATGGCTACACCTTC.

V is TRBV9 and J is TRBJ2-5; 10 bases are shared with TRBD2. The CDR3 is 13 amino acids. Germline V gene lookup returns CDR1 SGDLS and CDR2 YYNGEE. Trimming cost V 0 bases and J 7 bases; bases outside gene matches: 0. The CDR3 loop is CASSVASGGTQYF. The CDR3, as DNA: TGTGCCAGCAGCGTAGCTAGCGGGGGGACCCAGTACTTC.

The chain uses TRBV28 and TRBJ1-1, with a tentative D call TRBD1 (5 bases). Germline V gene sequence: CDR1 MDHEN, CDR2 SYDVKM. This CDR3 is built from 17 residues. The V gene lost 1 base and the J gene lost 6 bases, with 21 bases spanning the gap. CDR3 coding DNA: TGTGCCAGCAGTTTATACGAGACAGTTGGGGATGTATCTGAAGCTTTCTTT. Translated, it gives CASSLYETVGDVSEAFF.

This chain connects TRBV7-2 to TRBJ2-3; no reliable D call. With 2 bases removed from V and 12 bases from J, the gap between germline ends came to 9 bases. Germline CDR1 SGHTA, CDR2 FQGNSA. This CDR3 is built from 11 residues. CDR3 nucleotides: TGTGCCAGCAGCTTAATGGGTTTTCAGTATTTT. It translates to CASSLMGFQYF.

V usage is TRBV7-9 and J usage is TRBJ1-2; 7 nucleotides align to TRBD1. CDR1 is SEHNR, CDR2 FQNEAQ, per germline (reference sequence). The CDR3 sequence is 14 residues long. With 3 bases clipped from V and 1 base from J, the junction kept 2 bases outside the gene matches. The CDR3 loop is CASSFDRVNYGYTF. In DNA form, the CDR3 reads TGTGCCAGCAGCTTCGACAGGGTTAACTATGGCTACACCTTC.

The chain carries TRBV7-6 and TRBJ1-2, with TRBD1 matching over 9 bases. CDR3 length: 14 amino acids. V trimming: 2 bases; J trimming: 8 bases; junction bases outside the gene matches: 6. Germline lookup yields CDR1 SGHVS and CDR2 FNYEAQ. CDR3 coding DNA: TGTGCCAGCAGCTTACGGGACAGGGATGGGGGCTACACCTTC. Translation gives CASSLRDRDGGYTF.

The rearrangement joins TRBV6-5 to TRBJ2-7; D not certain. The V end lost 6 bases, the J end lost 5 bases, and 14 bases lay between the germline ends. The length of the CDR3 is 13 residues. Germline CDR1 and CDR2: MNHEY and SVGAGI. The CDR3 loop reads CASRQKVRDEQYF. The CDR3, as DNA: TGTGCCAGCAGGCAAAAAGTCCGGGACGAGCAGTACTTC.

V usage is TRBV27 and J usage is TRBJ1-3, with TRBD1 identical over 7 bases. This CDR3 has 15 residues. Germline V gene sequence: CDR1 MNHEY, CDR2 SMNVEV (reference sequence). Trimming at V came to 5 bases and at J to 4 bases, leaving 8 bases not matched to a gene. CDR3 nucleotides: TGTGCCAGCAGTCCGGGGGGGACAGCAGGAAACACCATATATTTT. This gives the protein CASSPGGTAGNTIYF.

The chain combines TRBV9 with TRBJ1-2; a possible D gene is TRBD1 (5 bases). V lost 0 bases and J lost 12, with 18 bases in between. The CDR3 length is 14 residues. The germline gives CDR1 SGDLS, CDR2 YYNGEE. CDR3 in DNA: TGTGCCAGCAGCGTAGTCGGTGGGGGTTGGAGGAACACCTTC. The encoded protein is CASSVVGGGWRNTF.

The V and J genes are TRBV6-5 and TRBJ1-2; TRBD1 agrees at 9 bases. The germline V gene has CDR1 MNHEY and CDR2 SVGAGI. CDR3 length equals 13 residues. V trimming: 6 bases; J trimming: 5 bases; junction bases outside the gene matches: 4. The DNA of the CDR3 is TGTGCCAGCAGGGACAGGGGTTTGTATGGCTACACCTTC. It encodes CASRDRGLYGYTF.

The chain links TRBV2 to TRBJ1-2; maybe TRBD1 (5 bases). The germline CDR1 and CDR2 sequences are SNHLY and FYNNEI. Trimming left V 7 bases short and J 3 bases short, with 12 bases between. The CDR3 is made up of 13 amino acids. The CDR3 is CASTVQGYYGYTF. CDR3 nucleotide sequence: TGTGCCAGCACCGTCCAGGGATACTATGGCTACACCTTC.